These 20 T cell receptor delta chains came from one sample sequenced in a study of gamma-delta chains in newborns, infants, children. TCRdb re-called clones from the reads using CATT. The sample records approximately 4,000 delta-chain clones, 44% being singletons. Specimen: blood, collected at week 6. The receptors originated from a child who was a newborn, infant or young child, either healthy, febrile or measles-vaccinated (not recorded which).

Worth noting for this clone: Possible read error: a much larger clone is one base away. The chain couples TRDV2 to TRDJ1, with 10 bases matching TRDD3. The V gene's germline CDR1 is GEAIGNYY and CDR2 EKD. The CDR3 is made up of 19 amino acids. CDR3 residues: CACDTLLGDPQTYTDKLTF. The CDR3 DNA reads TGTGCCTGTGACACCCTACTGGGGGATCCCCAAACTTACACCGATAAACTCACCTTT.

This clone has more than one count but fewer than ten. The V call is TRDV3, the J call TRDJ1; D may be TRDD1 or TRDD3 (6 bases each). Germline V gives CDR1 TVYSNPD, CDR2 GDNSRS (reference sequence). The CDR3 totals 19 residues. Deletions cut 4 bases from V and 0 bases from J, with 30 bases between. The CDR3 is CASLPSEILLGVYTDKLIF. Here the CDR3 DNA reads TGTGCCTCCCTGCCTTCAGAAATATTATTGGGGGTTTACACCGATAAACTCATCTTT.

The chain is built from TRDV1 and TRDJ1, with 13 nucleotides matching TRDD3. In germline, CDR1 is TSWWSYY, CDR2 QGS. CDR3 length equals 19 residues. Trimming took 5 bases from V and 7 from J; bases not matched to a gene: 19. The CDR3 sequence is CALGNIALLLLGDTGKLIF. CDR3 nucleotide sequence: TGTGCTCTTGGGAACATTGCCCTACTCCTACTGGGGGATACGGGTAAACTCATCTTT.

This chain connects TRDV1 to TRDJ1, with D maybe TRDD2 (9 bases). CDR3 length: 22 amino acids. V gave up 0 bases and J gave up 0 bases, with 29 bases separating them. Germline lookup yields CDR1 TSWWSYY and CDR2 QGS. CDR3 nucleotide sequence: TGTGCTCTTGGGGAACTTCCAGCCTTCCTACCGGGACTGGGGGTTTACACCGATAAACTCATCTTT. Its translation: CALGELPAFLPGLGVYTDKLIF.

The rearrangement uses TRDV2 and TRDJ1; 7 positions match TRDD3. CDR1 and CDR2 (germline): GEAIGNYY, EKD. Trimming took 3 bases from V and 0 from J; bases not matched to a gene: 3. The CDR3 sequence is 14 residues long. The CDR3 loop is CACDALGDTDKLIF. The CDR3, as DNA: TGTGCCTGTGACGCGCTGGGGGACACCGATAAACTCATCTTT.

On this clone: A read error may explain this, as a much larger clone is one base away. The gene calls are TRDV2 and TRDJ3; TRDD3 matches 13 bases. CDR3 length: 19 amino acids. Germline CDR1 reads GEAIGNYY; CDR2 reads EKD. The CDR3 loop reads CARDVLGDTQFWDTRQMFF. CDR3 bases: TGTGCCCGTGACGTACTGGGGGATACGCAGTTCTGGGACACCCGACAGATGTTTTTC.

The V and J genes are TRDV1 and TRDJ1; TRDD3 aligns across 8 bases. The CDR3 totals 18 residues. Germline V lookup: CDR1 TSWWSYY, CDR2 QGS. V lost 0 bases to trimming and J lost 0 bases; unmatched junction nucleotides: 9. CDR3 sequence reads: CALGELLDWGPNTDKLIF. The DNA of the CDR3 is TGTGCTCTTGGGGAACTTCTCGACTGGGGGCCGAACACCGATAAACTCATCTTT.

Concerning this clone: A much larger clone lies one base from this, so it may be a read error. The CDR3 protein is CACDTLFILGDTQSDTRRMFF. DNA for the CDR3: TGTGCCTGTGACACCCTCTTTATACTGGGGGATACCCAATCGGACACCCGACGGATGTTTTTC. The chain has TRDV2 and TRDJ3; 12 nucleotides line up with TRDD3. The CDR3 is 21 residues long. Germline CDR1 reads GEAIGNYY; CDR2 reads EKD.

V is TRDV1 and J is TRDJ1, with 9 bases that match TRDD3. From germline, CDR1 is TSWWSYY and CDR2 QGS. Losses at the gene ends were 0 bases for V and 0 bases for J; bases not matched to a gene: 11. This CDR3 contains 19 residues. The CDR3 nucleotides are TGTGCTCTTGGGGAACTAGCCTGGGGGATGAATCCGTACACCGATAAACTCATCTTT. The encoded protein is CALGELAWGMNPYTDKLIF.

On this clone: This could be a read error, since a much larger clone is one nucleotide away. The V gene is TRAV29/DV5, the J gene TRDJ1, with D perhaps TRDD1 (5 bases). With 0 bases removed from V and 6 bases from J, the gap between germline ends came to 21 bases. There are 16 residues in the CDR3. Germline assignment: CDR1 NSMFDY and CDR2 ISSIKDK. The CDR3, as DNA: TGTGCAGCAAGCGAGATAGTGCGACCGGAAACGTATAAACTCATCTTT. Its protein is CAASEIVRPETYKLIF.

Concerning this clone itself: This may arise from a read error, as a much more abundant clone is one base away. The J gene is TRDJ1, the V gene TRDV2; 10 positions agree with TRDD3. Per the germline V gene, CDR1 is GEAIGNYY and CDR2 is EKD. This CDR3 is built from 21 residues. CDR3 in DNA: TGTGCCTGTGACACCGTCTTCTCGACGTCCTGGGGGATAGCCGAGGTCGATGAACTCATCTTT. Residues: CACDTVFSTSWGIAEVDELIF.

By sample share, this clone is medium-sized. Other DNA sequences from this sample encode an identical CDR3 as well. The rearrangement joins TRDV1 to TRDJ1, with D perhaps matching TRDD3 (9 bases). V lost 9 bases and J lost 4, with 36 bases in between. CDR1 and CDR2 from the germline V gene are TSWWSYY and QGS. The CDR3 sequence is 20 residues long. The CDR3 protein is CALSLPTGDTGTPSHDKLIF. The CDR3 DNA reads TGTGCTCTGAGTCTTCCTACGGGGGATACTGGTACCCCGAGCCACGATAAACTCATCTTT.

This chain connects TRDV3 to TRDJ1; a possible D gene is TRDD3 (6 bases). V was shortened by 1 base and J by 3 bases, with 27 bases between the two germline ends. This CDR3 has 18 residues. Germline CDR1 reads TVYSNPD; CDR2 reads GDNSRS (reference sequence). Here the CDR3 reads CAFNSGIGKPLDPDKLIF. DNA for the CDR3: TGTGCCTTTAATTCCGGGATAGGAAAACCCCTCGACCCCGATAAACTCATCTTT.

The chain combines TRDV2 with TRDJ1, with D perhaps matching TRDD3 (5 bases). V was trimmed by 0 bases and J by 12 bases, leaving 25 bases between them. There are 16 residues in the CDR3. Germline CDR1 is GEAIGNYY and CDR2 is EKD. The DNA of the CDR3 is TGTGCCTGTGACACCGTCGGGGGCAATACACCGAGAAAAGTCATCTTT. Translated, it gives CACDTVGGNTPRKVIF.

The chain joins TRDV1 to TRDJ1, with 10 bases aligning to TRDD3. With 0 bases clipped from V and 0 bases from J, the junction kept 19 bases outside the gene matches. Germline V gene sequence: CDR1 TSWWSYY, CDR2 QGS. The CDR3 contains 22 residues. CDR3 in DNA: TGTGCTCTTGGGGAACTCCCTGAGTACTGGGGGATGGCAGGCAGATACACCGATAAACTCATCTTT. Translating gives CALGELPEYWGMAGRYTDKLIF.

Only one count was recorded for this clone. A much bigger clone sits one base away, suggesting this may be a read error. Other DNA sequences of this sample code for an identical CDR3. The gene calls are TRDV2 and TRDJ1, with TRDD3 matching 9 bases. This CDR3 spans 18 amino acids. Looked up from germline, CDR1 is GEAIGNYY and CDR2 is EKD. Trimming at V came to 0 bases and at J to 2 bases, leaving 12 bases not matched to a gene. This CDR3 reads CACDTGAGGYLWTDKLIF. Written as DNA, the CDR3 is TGTGCCTGTGACACCGGGGCAGGGGGATACCTGTGGACCGATAAACTCATCTTT.

This clone has a handful of counts. At one end, the junction sequence differs from germline, possibly due to a read error. Other nucleotide sequences in the sample specify the same CDR3. V gene TRDV2 combines with J gene TRDJ3, with 12 bases aligning to TRDD3. The CDR3 covers 21 residues. Germline assignment: CDR1 GEAIGNYY and CDR2 EKD. The CDR3 loop reads CACDTLFILGDTQSDTRQMFF. For the CDR3, the DNA is TGCGCCTGTGACACCCTCTTTATACTGGGGGATACCCAATCGGACACCCGACAGATGTTTTTC.

Comment on this clone: A clone one base away is much larger, so this may be a read error. The rearrangement uses TRDV2 and TRDJ3, with TRDD3 identical over 10 bases. The CDR3 is 20 amino acids. The germline gives CDR1 GEAIGNYY, CDR2 EKD. CDR3 amino acids: CACDTVLGDPNSWDSRQMFF. The CDR3 coding sequence is TGTGCCTGTGACACCGTACTGGGGGATCCAAACTCCTGGGACAGCCGACAGATGTTTTTC.

Comments on this clone: The junction departs from germline at one end; a sequencing error may be responsible. Within the sample, other DNA sequences also encode this same CDR3. Here the CDR3 reads CALGDRGYTDKLIF. CDR3 DNA sequence: TGTGCCCTTGGGGACCGGGGGTACACCGATAAACTCATCTTT. This sequence joins TRDV1 and TRDJ1; possibly TRDD3 for D (5 bases). The CDR3 has 14 amino acids. Germline V gene sequence: CDR1 TSWWSYY, CDR2 QGS.

This clone has only a few counts. Other DNA sequences within the sample encode an identical CDR3. The chain is built from TRDV1 and TRDJ1, with 10 bases fitting TRDD3. Germline trimming cut 2 bases from V and 0 bases from J; bases unmatched to any gene: 21. CDR3 size: 22 residues. The germline gives CDR1 TSWWSYY, CDR2 QGS. CDR3 in amino acids: CALGETNSYEGGGYPNTDKLIF. In nucleotides, the CDR3 is TGTGCTCTTGGGGAAACAAACTCCTACGAGGGTGGGGGATACCCTAACACCGATAAACTCATCTTT.